These T cell receptor beta chains were read from a single sample in a study of circulating CD8 cells and anti-PD-1 response in melanoma. TCRdb re-analysed the reads in MiXCR, keeping a single row per CDR3 protein. The sample yields over a thousand distinct CDR3 sequences, roughly 7.1% seen once. The sample in question was CD8+ T cells from PBMCs, obtained at baseline or after one month of anti-PD-1 therapy (not recorded which). The receptors come from a human donor with melanoma. The CDR3 runs from the conserved cysteine through the conserved F or W. Each record gives: CDR3 DNA, CDR3 protein, J gene, D gene, V gene, clone size. The D gene is left open where the match is weak. Part of the rows lack a size; the others show once, few, many or a class for expanded clones.

TGTGCCAGCAGTTTAGACTACTACGAGCAGTACTTC | CASSLDYYEQYF | TRBJ2-7 | . | TRBV28 | few
TGTGCCAGCAGTGATCCGGGACTAGCGGACACAGATACGCAGTATTTT | CASSDPGLADTDTQYF | TRBJ2-3 | TRBD2 | TRBV28 | few
TGTGCCAGTAGTATATTAGGGGGCACTGAAGCTTTCTTT | CASSILGGTEAFF | TRBJ1-1 | . | TRBV19 | medium-sized
TGTGCCAGCAGCCAAGAGCGGGGGGGCTACAATGAGCAGTTCTTC | CASSQERGGYNEQFF | TRBJ2-1 | TRBD2 | TRBV4-2 | large
TGTGCCAGCAGCCCCGCGGGGAGCAATCAGCCCCAGCATTTT | CASSPAGSNQPQHF | TRBJ1-5 | . | TRBV7-6 | large
TGTGCCAGCAGTTTATCCTCCCCCGGGGCCAGCTACAATGAGCAGTTCTTC | CASSLSSPGASYNEQFF | TRBJ2-1 | . | TRBV28 | medium-sized
TGTGCCAGCAGTCCCCGACAGGGAATACGGCAGCCCCAGCATTTT | CASSPRQGIRQPQHF | TRBJ1-5 | TRBD1 | TRBV12-3/TRBV12-4 | large
TGCAGTGCTCGCGACAGGGAAGAGACCCAGTACTTC | CSARDREETQYF | TRBJ2-5 | TRBD1 | TRBV20-1 | medium-sized
TGTGCCAGTAGTATAGGGAGCGGGGGAATCTACAATGAGCAGTTCTTC | CASSIGSGGIYNEQFF | TRBJ2-1 | TRBD2 | TRBV19 | medium-sized
TGTGCCAGCAGTCAGGGGGCCATTTCCCCCGGGGAGCTGTTTTTT | CASSQGAISPGELFF | TRBJ2-2 | TRBD1 | TRBV28 | medium-sized
TGTGCCAGCAGTTCAGCCCTCCTAGAATGGCAGGGACCCTACGAGCAGTACTTC | CASSSALLEWQGPYEQYF | TRBJ2-7 | . | TRBV28 | medium-sized
TGTGCCATCAGTGGCAGGGCGGGAGAGCAGTACTTC | CAISGRAGEQYF | TRBJ2-7 | . | TRBV10-3 | large
TGTGCCAGTAGTATGACAAGCAGGGGCAATGGCTACACCTTC | CASSMTSRGNGYTF | TRBJ1-2 | . | TRBV19 | few
TGTGCCAGCAGCTTGGGGGCTAGCGGGGGACGTCGGGAGCAGTACTTC | CASSLGASGGRREQYF | TRBJ2-7 | TRBD2 | TRBV5-6 | large
TGTGCCAGCAGCTTAAAGGGGGCGAGCAATCAGCCCCAGCATTTT | CASSLKGASNQPQHF | TRBJ1-5 | TRBD1 | TRBV7-9 | large
TGTGCCAGCAGCGTAGGGGGGTACCAAGAGACCCAGTACTTC | CASSVGGYQETQYF | TRBJ2-5 | . | TRBV9 | medium-sized
TGTGCCAGCAGTGAACTAGCCTCGAACACCGGGGAGCTGTTTTTT | CASSELASNTGELFF | TRBJ2-2 | . | TRBV28 | medium-sized
TGTGCCAGCAGTGCGGACAGGGGTTTCGGCGGGGAGCTGTTTTTT | CASSADRGFGGELFF | TRBJ2-2 | TRBD1 | TRBV25-1 | medium-sized
TGTGCCAGCAGTGAAACTTACGGTACAACCCTCCACTTT | CASSETYGTTLHF | TRBJ1-6 | . | TRBV2 | .
TGCAGCGTTGAAGGCAGCACAGATACGCAGTATTTT | CSVEGSTDTQYF | TRBJ2-3 | . | TRBV29-1 | medium-sized
TGTGCCAGCAGTTTATCCAGGGTCACCGGGGAGCTGTTTTTT | CASSLSRVTGELFF | TRBJ2-2 | . | TRBV28 | .
TGTGCCAGCAGCCTCAAGAGGGGGACAGGAAAATGGGACAATGAGCAGTTCTTC | CASSLKRGTGKWDNEQFF | TRBJ2-1 | . | TRBV21-1 | large
TGCAGCGTTCTAGACGGACACGAGCAGTACTTC | CSVLDGHEQYF | TRBJ2-7 | . | TRBV29-1 | large
TGTGCCAGTAGTATCATGCAGCACTCCTACAATGAGCAGTTCTTC | CASSIMQHSYNEQFF | TRBJ2-1 | . | TRBV19 | .
TGTGCCAGTAGTATAGATCCTGACGGTTCCTACGAGCAGTACTTC | CASSIDPDGSYEQYF | TRBJ2-7 | . | TRBV19 | few
TGCGCCAGCAGTCGGTCCGGCTCCGACCCTACGACCGGGTACGAGCAGTACTTC | CASSRSGSDPTTGYEQYF | TRBJ2-7 | . | TRBV23-1 | large
TGCAGTGCTAGAGATGGGGGGACTAGCGGGGCTTCCTACGAGCAGTACTTC | CSARDGGTSGASYEQYF | TRBJ2-7 | TRBD2 | TRBV20-1 | medium-sized
TGTGCCAGCAGTTGGGACACCGGGGAGCTGTTTTTT | CASSWDTGELFF | TRBJ2-2 | . | TRBV27 | large
TGTGCCAGCAGTCCCGGCCGTGTTGAGCAGTTCTTC | CASSPGRVEQFF | TRBJ2-1 | . | TRBV25-1 | large
TGCAGCGTTGCAGTACATACGAACACTGAAGCTTTCTTT | CSVAVHTNTEAFF | TRBJ1-1 | . | TRBV29-1 | large
TGTGCCAGCAGTTTTGACCCTAGCGGGGCACAAGAGACCCAGTACTTC | CASSFDPSGAQETQYF | TRBJ2-5 | TRBD2 | TRBV27 | medium-sized
TGTGCCAGTACGGGACAGGGGTCCTACGAGCAGTACTTC | CASTGQGSYEQYF | TRBJ2-7 | TRBD1 | TRBV19 | medium-sized
TGCGCCAGCAGATCCTACGGGGTTAATGAGCAGTTCTTC | CASRSYGVNEQFF | TRBJ2-1 | . | TRBV5-1 | .
TGCAGTGCTCGGGACTGGGGCCCAGATACGCAGTATTTT | CSARDWGPDTQYF | TRBJ2-3 | . | TRBV20-1 | large
TGTGCCAGCAGGACTACAGATACGCAGTATTTT | CASRTTDTQYF | TRBJ2-3 | . | TRBV28 | large
TGTGCCAGCAGCTTGAACAGGAACACTGAAGCTTTCTTT | CASSLNRNTEAFF | TRBJ1-1 | . | TRBV7-3 | large
TGTGCCAGCAGCCAGTCGGGGGGGCAAGAGACCCAGTACTTC | CASSQSGGQETQYF | TRBJ2-5 | TRBD2 | TRBV14 | large
TGTGCCAGCAGTGAATCGTGGGTTCTAAACACTGAAGCTTTCTTT | CASSESWVLNTEAFF | TRBJ1-1 | . | TRBV6-1 | medium-sized
TGTGCCAGCACAATATCGACAGGGCGTCAGCCCCAGCATTTT | CASTISTGRQPQHF | TRBJ1-5 | TRBD1 | TRBV27 | large
TGTGCCAGTAGTATCCGACTAGCGGCCTACAATGAGCAGTTCTTC | CASSIRLAAYNEQFF | TRBJ2-1 | TRBD2 | TRBV19 | medium-sized
TGCAGCGTTGTGACAGCGGGGGCGTCCAATGAGCAGTTCTTC | CSVVTAGASNEQFF | TRBJ2-1 | TRBD2 | TRBV29-1 | large
TGTGCCAGCAGCCAAGATAGGGCTAGCGGGGGAAATGAGCAGTTCTTC | CASSQDRASGGNEQFF | TRBJ2-1 | TRBD2 | TRBV4-2 | large
TGCAGCGTTGATCGGAACACTGAAGCTTTCTTT | CSVDRNTEAFF | TRBJ1-1 | . | TRBV29-1 | few
TGTGCCAGCAGTGGGACGGAGCCCCTATCCTACGAGCAGTACTTC | CASSGTEPLSYEQYF | TRBJ2-7 | . | TRBV28 | medium-sized